The 21 T cell receptor beta chains below come from one sample, sequenced in a study of blood T cell repertoires in COVID-19. Some clones are missing from TCRdb's copy, which holds only in-frame ones; the method was immunoSEQ multiplex PCR. The table has 200,000 or so clones, around 89% seen once. What was sequenced was PBMCs or T cells enriched from blood (not recorded which). The receptors were gathered from a woman in her 30s who had recovered from COVID-19.

V is TRBV10-3 and J is TRBJ1-6; TRBD1 matches 7 bases. The CDR3 length is 15 residues. Losses at the gene ends were 6 bases for V and 9 bases for J; bases not matched to a gene: 11. Germline CDR1 is ENHRY and CDR2 is SYGVKD. The CDR3 loop is CAIRTGTATLSPLHF. CDR3 nucleotides: TGTGCCATCAGGACCGGGACAGCAACTCTTTCACCCCTCCACTTT.

The chain couples TRBV25-1 to TRBJ1-2; TRBD1 matches 8 bases. The CDR3 loop spans 14 amino acids. V lost 1 base and J lost 6; bases outside the gene matches: 4. CDR1 is MGHDK, CDR2 SYGVNS, per germline. In DNA, the CDR3 is TGTGCCAGCAGTGAATGGGGACAGGAGCATGGCTACACCTTC. Translation gives CASSEWGQEHGYTF.

This chain uses TRBV7-6 with TRBJ2-7; 9 positions match TRBD1. Trimming at V came to 5 bases and at J to 5 bases, leaving 16 bases not matched to a gene. CDR3 length: 17 amino acids. Germline-derived CDR1 and CDR2 are SGHVS and FNYEAQ. The CDR3 protein is CASSQSVGDRAYDEQYF. CDR3 in DNA: TGTGCCAGCAGCCAATCGGTAGGGGACAGGGCTTACGACGAGCAGTACTTC.

V usage is TRBV6-6 and J usage is TRBJ1-1, with D perhaps TRBD1 (5 bases). The V end was cut by 7 bases, the J end by 3 bases, with 12 bases between. Germline CDR1 MNHNY, CDR2 SVGAGI (reference sequence). CDR3 length: 13 amino acids. Here the CDR3 DNA reads TGTGCCAGCACGGCAGGGAGGGACACTGAAGCTTTCTTT. Its translation: CASTAGRDTEAFF.

This chain links TRBV6-6 with TRBJ1-2; 8 bases agree with TRBD1. The CDR3 spans 12 residues. Germline V gene lookup returns CDR1 MNHNY and CDR2 SVGAGI (reference sequence). V gave up 6 bases and J gave up 7 bases; unmatched junction bases: 4. CDR3 DNA sequence: TGTGCCAGCAGGACAGGGGATTCTGGCTACACCTTC. Translating gives CASRTGDSGYTF.

This chain links TRBV11-1 with TRBJ2-7, with D maybe TRBD2 (6 bases). The CDR3 consists of 16 residues. Germline CDR1 is SGHAT and CDR2 is FQDESV (reference sequence). Trimming left V 5 bases short and J 2 bases short, with 19 bases between. This CDR3 is CASSPKLGSGTYEQYF. CDR3 nucleotides: TGTGCCAGCAGCCCAAAATTGGGTAGCGGAACCTACGAGCAGTACTTC.

The V and J genes are TRBV14 and TRBJ2-7; a weak D match, TRBD1 (6 bases). The ends were cut back, 5 bases at V and 2 bases at J, with 13 bases in the middle. This CDR3 region has 14 residues. Germline CDR1 and CDR2: SGHDN and FVKESK. CDR3 sequence (DNA): TGTGCCAGCAGCTCATCCAGGGGAGCCTACGAGCAGTACTTC. Translating it yields CASSSSRGAYEQYF.

This clone was seen only a few times. The chain couples TRBV2 to TRBJ1-2; TRBD1 aligns across 7 bases. Germline CDR1 reads SNHLY; CDR2 reads FYNNEI. Trimming took 4 bases from V and 7 from J; bases not matched to a gene: 9. The CDR3 runs to 14 residues. The CDR3 nucleotides read TGTGCCAGCAGTGTAGTGGACAGGCAGACTGGCTACACCTTC. As protein: CASSVVDRQTGYTF.

The rearrangement joins TRBV9 to TRBJ2-3; D may be TRBD2 (6 bases). V was shortened by 4 bases and J by 0 bases, with 18 bases between the two germline ends. The germline gives CDR1 SGDLS, CDR2 YYNGEE. The CDR3 loop spans 17 amino acids. The CDR3 here is CASSFTGTFSSTDTQYF. The CDR3 DNA reads as TGTGCCAGCAGCTTCACCGGGACTTTCTCAAGCACAGATACGCAGTATTTT.

The chain uses TRBV7-2 and TRBJ1-6, with 10 bases matching TRBD1. This CDR3 is 14 amino acids long. Looked up from germline, CDR1 is SGHTA and CDR2 is FQGNSA. J gave up 7 bases and V 5 bases, and 2 bases lay outside the gene matches. The CDR3 region has the DNA TGTGCCAGCAGCCGGGACAGGGGAAATTCACCCCTCCACTTT. It is translated as CASSRDRGNSPLHF.

This sequence joins TRBV19 and TRBJ2-7; TRBD1 might be the D (6 bases). Trimming took off 5 bases at V and 4 bases at J, with 15 bases between the two ends. The CDR3 is made up of 14 amino acids. Germline V gives CDR1 LNHDA, CDR2 SQIVND (reference sequence). As DNA, the CDR3 is TGTGCCAGTAGTTCATGGACAGAACGTTACGAGCAGTACTTC. Its translation: CASSSWTERYEQYF.

V is TRBV5-5 and J is TRBJ1-2, with 11 bases fitting TRBD1. The V and J ends lost 4 bases and 8 bases, in that order; junction bases with no gene match: 10. The CDR3 length is 15 residues. Germline lookup yields CDR1 SGHKS and CDR2 YYEKEE (reference sequence). CDR3 loop: CASSPGQGELGGYTF. The CDR3 bases are TGTGCCAGCAGCCCGGGACAGGGGGAACTCGGGGGCTACACCTTC.

The chain employs TRBV11-2 and TRBJ1-5; 8 bases align to TRBD1. CDR1 is SGHAT, CDR2 FQNNGV, per germline. Losses at the gene ends were 5 bases for V and 6 bases for J; bases not matched to a gene: 6. This CDR3 has 14 amino acids. CDR3 DNA: TGTGCCAGCAGCGTCGACAGGGGAGGTCAGCCCCAGCATTTT. Residues: CASSVDRGGQPQHF.

The CDR3 coding sequence is TGTGCCAGCAGTGAATGGAGGCAAAAGGGCAACGGCTACACCTTC. This gives the protein CASSEWRQKGNGYTF. The chain carries TRBV25-1 and TRBJ1-2, with D hard to call. This CDR3 is 15 amino acids long. The ends were cut back, 1 base at V and 8 bases at J, with 17 bases in the middle. Per the germline V gene, CDR1 is MGHDK and CDR2 is SYGVNS.

The chain combines TRBV5-6 with TRBJ2-3; no definite D call. CDR1 SGHDT and CDR2 YYEEEE come from the germline V gene. Trimming stripped 0 bases from V and 4 bases from J, with 18 bases between. This CDR3 is 17 amino acids long. The CDR3 protein is CASSLALMFSSADTQYF. CDR3 nucleotides: TGTGCCAGCAGCTTGGCCCTTATGTTTTCAAGCGCAGATACGCAGTATTTT.

This chain connects TRBV25-1 to TRBJ2-7, with D tentatively TRBD1 (6 bases). Germline V gene sequence: CDR1 MGHDK, CDR2 SYGVNS. V shed 3 bases and J shed 6 bases, with 21 bases lying between them. The CDR3 is made up of 16 amino acids. CDR3 coding DNA: TGTGCCAGCAGTGATATACAACAGGGTCTTCCGGGCGAGCAGTACTTC. As protein: CASSDIQQGLPGEQYF.

This clone occurred once. The gene calls are TRBV11-2 and TRBJ1-5; D unresolved. V was clipped by 0 bases and J by 1 base, with 7 bases between them. CDR3 size: 15 residues. Germline CDR1 reads SGHAT; CDR2 reads FQNNGV. CDR3 residues: CASSLDPGSNQPQHF. CDR3 bases: TGTGCCAGCAGCTTAGATCCGGGGAGCAATCAGCCCCAGCATTTT.

This chain connects TRBV15 to TRBJ1-5; TRBD1 is a possible D gene (5 bases). Trimming took 1 base from V and 4 from J, leaving 11 bases between them. Germline loops: CDR1 LNHNV, CDR2 YYDKDF (reference sequence). The CDR3 loop spans 15 amino acids. CDR3 region: CATSRVGSGNQPQHF. In DNA form, the CDR3 reads TGTGCCACCAGCAGAGTTGGGTCAGGGAATCAGCCCCAGCATTTT. Using reference TRBV15 and TRBJ1-5 for the parts outside the CDR3, the full variable domain is DAMVIQNPRYQVTQFGKPVTLSCSQTLNHNVMYWYQQKSSQAPKLLFHYYDKDFNNEADTPDNFQSRRPNTSFCFLDIRSPGLGDTAMYLCATSRVGSGNQPQHFGDGTRLSIL.

The rearrangement joins TRBV5-6 to TRBJ1-2; TRBD1 might be the D (5 bases). V was trimmed by 0 bases and J by 7 bases, leaving 10 bases between them. The CDR3 is 13 amino acids. Germline V gene sequence: CDR1 SGHDT, CDR2 YYEEEE. This CDR3 is CASSLAGLGGYTF. For the CDR3, the DNA is TGTGCCAGCAGCTTGGCAGGGTTGGGTGGCTACACCTTC.

The chain is built from TRBV25-1 and TRBJ1-1; a weak D match, TRBD1 (5 bases). Per the germline V gene, CDR1 is MGHDK and CDR2 is SYGVNS. The CDR3 contains 13 residues. V was trimmed by 8 bases and J by 0 bases, leaving 10 bases between them. CDR3 nucleotides: TGTGCCAGCGGGTGGGGGGTGAACACTGAAGCTTTCTTT. This translates into CASGWGVNTEAFF.

The genes are TRBV5-1 and TRBJ1-2, with D tentatively TRBD1 (5 bases). Germline CDR1 and CDR2: SGHRS and YFSETQ. Trimming removed 5 bases at V and 0 bases at J, with 17 bases between. The length of the CDR3 is 16 residues. The CDR3 DNA is TGCGCCAGCAGATCAATGGGGGGTATAGCTAACTATGGCTACACCTTC. Translated: CASRSMGGIANYGYTF.